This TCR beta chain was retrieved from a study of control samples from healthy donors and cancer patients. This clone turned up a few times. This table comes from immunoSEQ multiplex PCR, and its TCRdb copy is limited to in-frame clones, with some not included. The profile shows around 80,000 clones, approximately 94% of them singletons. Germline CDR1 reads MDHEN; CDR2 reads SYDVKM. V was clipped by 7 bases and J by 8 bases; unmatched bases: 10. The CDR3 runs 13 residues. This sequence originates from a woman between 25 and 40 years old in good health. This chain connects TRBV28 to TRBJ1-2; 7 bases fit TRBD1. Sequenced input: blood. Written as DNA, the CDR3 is TGTGCCAGCATCGACCGGGACAGATGGGGCTACACCTTC. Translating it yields CASIDRDRWGYTF.